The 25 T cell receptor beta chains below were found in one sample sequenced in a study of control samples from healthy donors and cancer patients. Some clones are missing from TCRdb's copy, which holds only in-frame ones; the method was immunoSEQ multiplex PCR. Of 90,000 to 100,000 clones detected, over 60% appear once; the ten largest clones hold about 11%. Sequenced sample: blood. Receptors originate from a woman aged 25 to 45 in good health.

In DNA form, the CDR3 reads TGTGCCAGCAGCTTGCTATCTAACTATGGCTACACCTTC. Translating gives CASSLLSNYGYTF. This sequence joins TRBV5-8 and TRBJ1-2; D gene ambiguous. This CDR3 is built from 13 residues. Deletions cut 1 base from V and 0 bases from J, with 4 bases between. CDR1 is SGHTS and CDR2 is YDEGEE in the germline V gene.

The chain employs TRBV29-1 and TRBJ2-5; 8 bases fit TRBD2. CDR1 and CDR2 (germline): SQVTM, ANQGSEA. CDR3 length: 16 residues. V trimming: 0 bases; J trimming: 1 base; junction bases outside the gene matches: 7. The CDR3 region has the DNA TGCAGCGTTGAAGATGGAGCGGGGGAGTTCCAAGAGACCCAGTACTTC. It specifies CSVEDGAGEFQETQYF.

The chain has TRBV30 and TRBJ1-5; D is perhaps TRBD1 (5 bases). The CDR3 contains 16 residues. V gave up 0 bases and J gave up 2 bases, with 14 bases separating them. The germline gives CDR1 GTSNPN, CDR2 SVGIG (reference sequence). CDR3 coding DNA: TGTGCCTGGAGTGTAGGGACCGGGGTGGGCAATCAGCCCCAGCATTTT. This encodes CAWSVGTGVGNQPQHF.

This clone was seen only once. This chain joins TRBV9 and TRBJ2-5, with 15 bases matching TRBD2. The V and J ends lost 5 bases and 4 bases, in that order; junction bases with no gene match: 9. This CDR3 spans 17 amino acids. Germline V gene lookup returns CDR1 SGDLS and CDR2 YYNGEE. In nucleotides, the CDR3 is TGTGCCAGCAGTTCAGGACTAGCGGGGGGGCCGTTAGAGACCCAGTACTTC. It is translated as CASSSGLAGGPLETQYF.

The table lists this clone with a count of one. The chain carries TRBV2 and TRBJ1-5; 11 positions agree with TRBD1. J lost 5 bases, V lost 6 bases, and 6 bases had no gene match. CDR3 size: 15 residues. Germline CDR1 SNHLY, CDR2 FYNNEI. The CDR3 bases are TGTGCCAGCAGGAGGACAGGGGGCTCGGATCAGCCCCAGCATTTT. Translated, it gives CASRRTGGSDQPQHF.

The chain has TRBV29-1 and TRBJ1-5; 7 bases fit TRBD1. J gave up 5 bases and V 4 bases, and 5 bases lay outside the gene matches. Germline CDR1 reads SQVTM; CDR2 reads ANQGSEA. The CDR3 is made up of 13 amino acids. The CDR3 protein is CSVADREHQPQHF. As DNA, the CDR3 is TGCAGCGTTGCCGACAGGGAGCATCAGCCCCAGCATTTT.

The CDR3 nucleotides are TGTGCCAGTGAGCCCGAGCGAGCCTCCTACGAGCAGTACTTC. This codes for CASEPERASYEQYF. The chain has TRBV6-5 and TRBJ2-7; D call uncertain. The length of the CDR3 is 14 residues. The V and J ends lost 9 bases and 0 bases respectively, with 15 bases between them. Germline assignment: CDR1 MNHEY and CDR2 SVGAGI.

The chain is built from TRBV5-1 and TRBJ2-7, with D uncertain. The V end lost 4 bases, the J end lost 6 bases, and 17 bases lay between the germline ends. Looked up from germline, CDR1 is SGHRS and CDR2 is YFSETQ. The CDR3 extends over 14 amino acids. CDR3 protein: CASSPPGLGIEQYF. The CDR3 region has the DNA TGCGCCAGCAGCCCTCCGGGTCTTGGGATCGAGCAGTACTTC.

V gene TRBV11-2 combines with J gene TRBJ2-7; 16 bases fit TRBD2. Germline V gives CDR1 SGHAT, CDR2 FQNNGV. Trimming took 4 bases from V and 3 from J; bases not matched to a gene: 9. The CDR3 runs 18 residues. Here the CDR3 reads CASSYGTSGGAGLYEQYF. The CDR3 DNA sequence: TGTGCCAGCAGCTACGGGACTAGCGGGGGGGCCGGACTCTACGAGCAGTACTTC.

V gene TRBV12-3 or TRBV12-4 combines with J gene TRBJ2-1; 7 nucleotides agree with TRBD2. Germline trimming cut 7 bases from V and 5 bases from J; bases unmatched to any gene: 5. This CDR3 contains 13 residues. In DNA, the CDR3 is TGTGCCAGCAACCGGGACTACCACAATGAGCAGTTCTTC. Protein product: CASNRDYHNEQFF.

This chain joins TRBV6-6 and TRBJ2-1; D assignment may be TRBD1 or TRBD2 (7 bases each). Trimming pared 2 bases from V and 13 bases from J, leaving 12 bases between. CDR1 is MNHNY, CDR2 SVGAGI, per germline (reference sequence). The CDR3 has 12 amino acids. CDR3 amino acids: CASSYLRGGQFF. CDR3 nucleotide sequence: TGTGCCAGCAGTTACCTCAGGGGGGGCCAGTTCTTC.

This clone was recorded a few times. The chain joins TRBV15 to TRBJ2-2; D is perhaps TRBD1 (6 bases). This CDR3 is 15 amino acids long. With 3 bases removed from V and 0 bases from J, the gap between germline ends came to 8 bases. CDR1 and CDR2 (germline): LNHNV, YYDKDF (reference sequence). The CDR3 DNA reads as TGTGCCACCAGCAGGGGGGCGGCGAACACCGGGGAGCTGTTTTTT. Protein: CATSRGAANTGELFF.

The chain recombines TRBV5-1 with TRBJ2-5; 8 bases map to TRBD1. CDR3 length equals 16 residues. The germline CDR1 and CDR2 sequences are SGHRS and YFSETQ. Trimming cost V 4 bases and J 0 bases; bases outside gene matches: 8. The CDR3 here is CASSRRGQANQETQYF. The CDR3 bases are TGCGCCAGCAGCCGTAGGGGACAGGCGAACCAAGAGACCCAGTACTTC.

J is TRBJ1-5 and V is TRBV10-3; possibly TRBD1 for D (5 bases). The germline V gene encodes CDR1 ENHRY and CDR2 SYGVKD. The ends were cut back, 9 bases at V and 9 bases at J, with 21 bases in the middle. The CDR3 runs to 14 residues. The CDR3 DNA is TGTGCCATATCGGGGCAGGCGGGCAGGATGCCCCAGCATTTT. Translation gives CAISGQAGRMPQHF.

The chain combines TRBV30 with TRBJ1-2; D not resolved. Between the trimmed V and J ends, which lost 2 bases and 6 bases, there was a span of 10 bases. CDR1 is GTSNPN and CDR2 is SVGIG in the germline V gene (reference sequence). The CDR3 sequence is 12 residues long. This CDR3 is CAWSPGSNGYTF. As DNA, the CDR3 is TGTGCCTGGAGTCCGGGGAGTAATGGCTACACCTTC.

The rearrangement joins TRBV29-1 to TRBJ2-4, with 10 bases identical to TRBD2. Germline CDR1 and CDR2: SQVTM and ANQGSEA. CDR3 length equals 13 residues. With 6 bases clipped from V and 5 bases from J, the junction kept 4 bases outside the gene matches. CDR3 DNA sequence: TGCAGCGTACTAAGCGGGGGGGAAAACATTCAGTACTTC. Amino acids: CSVLSGGENIQYF. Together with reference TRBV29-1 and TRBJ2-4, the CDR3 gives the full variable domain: SAVISQKPSRDICQRGTSLTIQCQVDSQVTMMFWYRQQPGQSLTLIATANQGSEATYESGFVIDKFPISRPNLTFSTLTVSNMSPEDSSIYLCSVLSGGENIQYFGAGTRLSVL.

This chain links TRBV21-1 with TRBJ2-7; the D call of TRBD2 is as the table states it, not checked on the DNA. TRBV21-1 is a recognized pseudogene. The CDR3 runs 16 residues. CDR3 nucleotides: TGTGCCAGCAGCGCGCCCGAGGAATACCCAGTCTACGAGCAGTACTTC. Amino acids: CASSAPEEYPVYEQYF.

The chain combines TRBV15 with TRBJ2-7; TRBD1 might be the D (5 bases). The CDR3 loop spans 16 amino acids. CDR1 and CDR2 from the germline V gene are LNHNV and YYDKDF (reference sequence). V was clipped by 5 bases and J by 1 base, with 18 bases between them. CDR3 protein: CATSAIGAEKSYEQYF. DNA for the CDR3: TGTGCCACCAGCGCCATAGGGGCAGAGAAGTCCTACGAGCAGTACTTC. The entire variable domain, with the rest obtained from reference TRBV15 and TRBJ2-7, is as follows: DAMVIQNPRYQVTQFGKPVTLSCSQTLNHNVMYWYQQKSSQAPKLLFHYYDKDFNNEADTPDNFQSRRPNTSFCFLDIRSPGLGDTAMYLCATSAIGAEKSYEQYFGPGTRLTVT.

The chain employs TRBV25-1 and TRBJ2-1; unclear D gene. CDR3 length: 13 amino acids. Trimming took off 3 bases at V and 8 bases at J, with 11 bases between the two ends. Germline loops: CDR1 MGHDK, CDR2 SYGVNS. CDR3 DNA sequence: TGTGCCAGCAGTGACTTCTCACACTATGAGCAGTTCTTC. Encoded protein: CASSDFSHYEQFF. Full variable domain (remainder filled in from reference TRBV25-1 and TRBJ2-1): EADIYQTPRYLVIGTGKKITLECSQTMGHDKMYWYQQDPGMELHLIHYSYGVNSTEKGDLSSESTVSRIRTEHFPLTLESARPSHTSQYLCASSDFSHYEQFFGPGTRLTVL.

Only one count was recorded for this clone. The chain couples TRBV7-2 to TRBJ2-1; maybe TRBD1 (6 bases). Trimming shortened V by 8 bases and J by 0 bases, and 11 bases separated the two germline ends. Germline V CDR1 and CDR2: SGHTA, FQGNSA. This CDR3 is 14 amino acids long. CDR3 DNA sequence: TGTGCCAGCTCGGGACAAAGCTCCTACAATGAGCAGTTCTTC. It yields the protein CASSGQSSYNEQFF.

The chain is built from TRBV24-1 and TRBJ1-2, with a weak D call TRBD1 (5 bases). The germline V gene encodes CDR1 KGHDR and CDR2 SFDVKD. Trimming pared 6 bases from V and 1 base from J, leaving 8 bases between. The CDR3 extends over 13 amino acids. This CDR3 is CATSRQGNYGYTF. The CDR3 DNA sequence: TGTGCCACCAGTCGTCAGGGTAACTATGGCTACACCTTC.

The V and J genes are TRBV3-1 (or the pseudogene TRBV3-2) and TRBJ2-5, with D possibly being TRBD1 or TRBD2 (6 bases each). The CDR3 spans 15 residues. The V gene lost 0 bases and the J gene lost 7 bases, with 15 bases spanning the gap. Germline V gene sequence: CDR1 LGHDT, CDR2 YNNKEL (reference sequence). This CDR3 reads CASSQEDSGAGTQYF. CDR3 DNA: TGTGCCAGCAGCCAAGAGGATTCGGGGGCTGGGACCCAGTACTTC.

In DNA, the CDR3 is TGTGCCAGTAGTATTAGGACAGGGGGTTCAAATCAGCCCCAGCATTTT. It translates to CASSIRTGGSNQPQHF. The chain couples TRBV19 to TRBJ1-5; 10 nucleotides match TRBD1. Germline CDR1 reads LNHDA; CDR2 reads SQIVND (reference sequence). The length of the CDR3 is 16 residues. With 3 bases clipped from V and 4 bases from J, the junction kept 6 bases outside the gene matches.

CDR3 nucleotide sequence: TGTGCCAGCAGCGTAGTAGGCAGGGCGGATCAGCCCCAGCATTTT. This encodes CASSVVGRADQPQHF. The chain is built from TRBV9 and TRBJ1-5, with D possibly being TRBD1 (5 bases). Trimming took off 0 bases at V and 5 bases at J, with 12 bases between the two ends. This CDR3 region has 15 residues. The germline CDR1 and CDR2 sequences are SGDLS and YYNGEE.

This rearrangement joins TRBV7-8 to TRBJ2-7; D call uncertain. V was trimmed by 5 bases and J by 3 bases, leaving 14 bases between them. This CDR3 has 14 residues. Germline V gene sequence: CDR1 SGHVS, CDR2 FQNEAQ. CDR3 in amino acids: CASSTSSGGYEQYF. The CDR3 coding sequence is TGTGCCAGCAGCACCTCCAGTGGCGGCTACGAGCAGTACTTC.